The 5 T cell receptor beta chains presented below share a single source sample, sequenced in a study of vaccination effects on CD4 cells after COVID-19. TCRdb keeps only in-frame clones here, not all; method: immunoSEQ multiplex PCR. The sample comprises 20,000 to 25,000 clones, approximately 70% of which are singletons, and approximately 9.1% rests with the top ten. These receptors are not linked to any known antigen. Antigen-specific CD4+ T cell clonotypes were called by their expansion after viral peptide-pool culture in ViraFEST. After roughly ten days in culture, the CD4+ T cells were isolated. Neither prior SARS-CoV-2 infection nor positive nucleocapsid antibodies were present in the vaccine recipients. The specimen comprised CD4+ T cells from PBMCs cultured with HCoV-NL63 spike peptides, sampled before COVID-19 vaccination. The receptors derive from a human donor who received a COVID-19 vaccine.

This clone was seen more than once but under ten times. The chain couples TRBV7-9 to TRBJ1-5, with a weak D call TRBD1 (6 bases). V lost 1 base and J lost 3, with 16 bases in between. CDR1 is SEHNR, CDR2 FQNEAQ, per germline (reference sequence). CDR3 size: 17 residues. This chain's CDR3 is CASSLGSKDRDNQPQHF. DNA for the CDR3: TGTGCCAGCAGCTTAGGGAGCAAGGACAGAGACAATCAGCCCCAGCATTTT.

CDR3 in DNA: TGTGCCAGTAGTTGGGGGTACGAGCAGTACTTC. It yields the protein CASSWGYEQYF. This chain uses TRBV19 with TRBJ2-7; D possibly uses TRBD1 or TRBD2 (5 bases each). Germline lookup yields CDR1 LNHDA and CDR2 SQIVND (reference sequence). V was shortened by 5 bases and J by 4 bases, with 6 bases between the two germline ends. The CDR3 extends over 11 amino acids.

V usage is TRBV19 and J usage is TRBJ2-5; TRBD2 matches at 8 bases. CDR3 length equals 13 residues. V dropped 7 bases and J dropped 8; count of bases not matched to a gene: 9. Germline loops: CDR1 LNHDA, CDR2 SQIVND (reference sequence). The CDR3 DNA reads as TGTGCCAGTACCCTCACGGGGGGGGAAACCCAGTACTTC. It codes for CASTLTGGETQYF.

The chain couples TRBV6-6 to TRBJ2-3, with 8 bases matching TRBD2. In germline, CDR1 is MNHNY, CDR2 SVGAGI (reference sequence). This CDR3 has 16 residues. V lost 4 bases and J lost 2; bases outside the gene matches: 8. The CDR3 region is CASSSLAGPFTDTQYF. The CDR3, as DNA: TGTGCCAGCAGTTCCTTAGCGGGGCCCTTCACAGATACGCAGTATTTT.

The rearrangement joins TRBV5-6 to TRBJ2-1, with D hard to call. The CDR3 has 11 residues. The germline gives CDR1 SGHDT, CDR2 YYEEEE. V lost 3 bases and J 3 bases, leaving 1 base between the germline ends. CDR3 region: CASSYYNEQFF. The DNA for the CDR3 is TGTGCCAGCAGCTACTACAATGAGCAGTTCTTC.